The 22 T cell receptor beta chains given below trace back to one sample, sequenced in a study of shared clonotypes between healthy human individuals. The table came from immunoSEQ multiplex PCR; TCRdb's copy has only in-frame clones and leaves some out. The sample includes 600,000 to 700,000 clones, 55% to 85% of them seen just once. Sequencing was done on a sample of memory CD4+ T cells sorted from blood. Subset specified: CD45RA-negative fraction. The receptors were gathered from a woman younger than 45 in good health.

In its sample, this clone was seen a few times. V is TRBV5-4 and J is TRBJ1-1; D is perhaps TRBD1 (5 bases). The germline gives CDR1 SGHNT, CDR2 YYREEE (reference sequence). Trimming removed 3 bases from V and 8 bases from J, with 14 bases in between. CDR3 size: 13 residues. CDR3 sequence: CASSWDPGGEAFF. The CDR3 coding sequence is TGTGCCAGCAGCTGGGACCCCGGGGGGGAAGCTTTCTTT. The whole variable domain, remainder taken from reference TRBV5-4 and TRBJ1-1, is ETGVTQSPTHLIKTRGQQVTLRCSSQSGHNTVSWYQQALGQGPQFIFQYYREEENGRGNFPPRFSGLQFPNYSSELNVNALELDDSALYLCASSWDPGGEAFFGQGTRLTVV.

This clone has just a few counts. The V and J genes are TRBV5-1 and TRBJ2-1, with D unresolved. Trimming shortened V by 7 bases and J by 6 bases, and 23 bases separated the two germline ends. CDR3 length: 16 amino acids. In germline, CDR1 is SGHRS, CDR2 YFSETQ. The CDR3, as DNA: TGCGCCAGCCGGGCTTTACTTGCTAGTCATGGCAATGAGCAGTTCTTC. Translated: CASRALLASHGNEQFF.

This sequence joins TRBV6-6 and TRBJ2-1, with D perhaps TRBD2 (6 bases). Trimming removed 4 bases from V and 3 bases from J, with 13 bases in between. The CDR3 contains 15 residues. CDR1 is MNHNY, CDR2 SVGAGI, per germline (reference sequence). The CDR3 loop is CASSSRGGFYNEQFF. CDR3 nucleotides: TGTGCCAGCAGTTCCCGGGGAGGCTTCTACAATGAGCAGTTCTTC.

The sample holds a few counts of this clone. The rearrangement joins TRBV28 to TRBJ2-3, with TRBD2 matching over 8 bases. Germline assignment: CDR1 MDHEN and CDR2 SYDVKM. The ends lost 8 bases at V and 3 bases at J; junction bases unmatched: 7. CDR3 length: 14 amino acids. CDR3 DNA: TGTGCCAGCGCCGCGGGAGGAGCTACAGATACGCAGTATTTT. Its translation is CASAAGGATDTQYF.

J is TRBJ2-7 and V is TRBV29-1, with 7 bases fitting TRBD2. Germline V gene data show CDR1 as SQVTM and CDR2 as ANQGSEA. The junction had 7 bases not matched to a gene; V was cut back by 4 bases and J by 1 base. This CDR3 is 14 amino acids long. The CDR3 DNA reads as TGCAGCGTTGCTTTTTCTAGCGGATCCTACGAGCAGTACTTC. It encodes CSVAFSSGSYEQYF.

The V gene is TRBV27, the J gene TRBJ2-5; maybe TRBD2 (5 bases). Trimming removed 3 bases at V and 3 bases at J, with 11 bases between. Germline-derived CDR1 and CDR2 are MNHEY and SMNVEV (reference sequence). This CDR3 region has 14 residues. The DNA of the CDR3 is TGTGCCAGCAGTTTCCTCGGGATGAAAGAGACCCAGTACTTC. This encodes CASSFLGMKETQYF.

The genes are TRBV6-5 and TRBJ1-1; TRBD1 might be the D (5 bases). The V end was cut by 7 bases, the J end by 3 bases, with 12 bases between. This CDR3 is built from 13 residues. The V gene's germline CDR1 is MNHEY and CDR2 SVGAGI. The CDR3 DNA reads TGTGCCAGCAAGCTGGGGCGGGACACTGAAGCTTTCTTT. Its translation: CASKLGRDTEAFF.

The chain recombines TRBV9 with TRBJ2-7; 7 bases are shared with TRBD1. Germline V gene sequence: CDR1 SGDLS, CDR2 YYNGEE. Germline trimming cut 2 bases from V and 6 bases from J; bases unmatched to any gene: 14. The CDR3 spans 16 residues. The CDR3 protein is CASSVTGAALGGEQYF. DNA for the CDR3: TGTGCCAGCAGCGTTACAGGGGCGGCCCTGGGTGGCGAGCAGTACTTC.

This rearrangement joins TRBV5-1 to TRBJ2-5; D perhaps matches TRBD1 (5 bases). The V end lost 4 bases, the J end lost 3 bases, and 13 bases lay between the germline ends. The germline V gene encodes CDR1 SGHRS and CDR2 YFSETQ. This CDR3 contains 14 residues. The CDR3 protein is CASSVVGAKETQYF. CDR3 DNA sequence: TGCGCCAGCAGCGTTGTTGGGGCAAAAGAGACCCAGTACTTC.

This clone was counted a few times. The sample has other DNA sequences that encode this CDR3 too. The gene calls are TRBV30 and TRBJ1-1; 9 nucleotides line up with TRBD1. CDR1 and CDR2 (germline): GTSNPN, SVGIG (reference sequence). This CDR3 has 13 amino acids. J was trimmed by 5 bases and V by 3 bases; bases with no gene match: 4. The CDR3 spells CAWRGQGITEAFF. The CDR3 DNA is TGTGCCTGGAGGGGACAGGGTATAACTGAAGCTTTCTTT.

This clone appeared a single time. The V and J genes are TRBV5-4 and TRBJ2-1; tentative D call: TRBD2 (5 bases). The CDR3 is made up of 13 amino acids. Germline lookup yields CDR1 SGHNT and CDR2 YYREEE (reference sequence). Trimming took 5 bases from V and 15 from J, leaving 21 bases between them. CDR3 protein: CASRPLDSARLFF. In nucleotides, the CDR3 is TGTGCCAGCAGACCCTTGGATAGCGCGAGGCTGTTCTTC.

The CDR3 here is CASSFPPSTEAFF. The CDR3 DNA is TGTGCCAGCAGTTTCCCCCCCTCGACTGAAGCTTTCTTT. The chain uses TRBV28 and TRBJ1-1; D remains ambiguous. Germline assignment: CDR1 MDHEN and CDR2 SYDVKM. The CDR3 is 13 amino acids. V lost 3 bases to trimming and J lost 5 bases, with 10 bases between them. Based on the CDR3 plus reference TRBV28 and TRBJ1-1, the full variable domain is DVKVTQSSRYLVKRTGEKVFLECVQDMDHENMFWYRQDPGLGLRLIYFSYDVKMKEKGDIPEGYSVSREKKERFSLILESASTNQTSMYLCASSFPPSTEAFFGQGTRLTVV.

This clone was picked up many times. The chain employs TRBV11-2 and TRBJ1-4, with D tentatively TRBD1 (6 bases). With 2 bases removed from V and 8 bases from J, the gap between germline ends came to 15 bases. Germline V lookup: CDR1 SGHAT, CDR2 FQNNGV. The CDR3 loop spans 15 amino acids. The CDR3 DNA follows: TGTGCCAGCAGCTTAATCGGGGGCTTGGGCGAAAAACTGTTTTTT. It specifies CASSLIGGLGEKLFF.

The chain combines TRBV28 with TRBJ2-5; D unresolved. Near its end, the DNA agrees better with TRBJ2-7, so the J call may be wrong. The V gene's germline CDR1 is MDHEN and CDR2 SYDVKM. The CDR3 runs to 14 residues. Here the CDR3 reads CASSLDAWLYEQYF. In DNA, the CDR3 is TGTGCCAGCAGTCTCGACGCGTGGTTGTACGAGCAGTACTTC.

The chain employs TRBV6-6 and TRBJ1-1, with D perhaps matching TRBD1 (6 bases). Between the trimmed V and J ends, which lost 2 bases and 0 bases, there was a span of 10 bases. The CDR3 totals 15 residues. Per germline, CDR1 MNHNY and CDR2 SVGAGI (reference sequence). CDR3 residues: CASSYKGTMNTEAFF. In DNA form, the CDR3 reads TGTGCCAGCAGTTACAAGGGGACAATGAACACTGAAGCTTTCTTT.

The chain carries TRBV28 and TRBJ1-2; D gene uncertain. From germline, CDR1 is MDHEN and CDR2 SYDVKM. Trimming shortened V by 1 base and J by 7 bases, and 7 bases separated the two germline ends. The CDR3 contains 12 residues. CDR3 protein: CASSLLSVGYTF. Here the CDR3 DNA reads TGTGCCAGCAGTTTATTATCAGTTGGCTACACCTTC.

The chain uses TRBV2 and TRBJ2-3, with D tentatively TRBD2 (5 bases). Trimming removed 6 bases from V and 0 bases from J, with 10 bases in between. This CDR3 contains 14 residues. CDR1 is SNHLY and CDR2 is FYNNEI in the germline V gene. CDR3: CASRLAVSTDTQYF. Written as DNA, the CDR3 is TGTGCCAGCAGGCTAGCAGTAAGCACAGATACGCAGTATTTT.

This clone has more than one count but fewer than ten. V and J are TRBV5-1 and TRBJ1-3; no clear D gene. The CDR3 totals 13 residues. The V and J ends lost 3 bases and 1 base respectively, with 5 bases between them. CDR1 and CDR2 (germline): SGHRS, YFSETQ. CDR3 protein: CASSSASGNTIYF. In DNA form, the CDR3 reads TGCGCCAGCAGCTCAGCTTCTGGAAACACCATATATTTT.

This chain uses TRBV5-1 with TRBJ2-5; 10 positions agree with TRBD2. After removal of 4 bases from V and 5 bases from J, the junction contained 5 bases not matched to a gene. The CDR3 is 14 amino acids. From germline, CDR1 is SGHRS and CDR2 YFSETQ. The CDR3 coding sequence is TGCGCCAGCAGCGCTAGCGGGAGAGGGGAGACCCAGTACTTC. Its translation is CASSASGRGETQYF.

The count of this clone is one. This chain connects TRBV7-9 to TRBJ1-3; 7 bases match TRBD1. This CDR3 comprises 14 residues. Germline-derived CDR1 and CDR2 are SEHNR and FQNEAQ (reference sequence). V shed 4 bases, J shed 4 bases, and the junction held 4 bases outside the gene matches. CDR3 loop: CASSSVTGGNTIYF. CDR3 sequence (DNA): TGTGCCAGCAGCTCGGTGACAGGGGGAAACACCATATATTTT.

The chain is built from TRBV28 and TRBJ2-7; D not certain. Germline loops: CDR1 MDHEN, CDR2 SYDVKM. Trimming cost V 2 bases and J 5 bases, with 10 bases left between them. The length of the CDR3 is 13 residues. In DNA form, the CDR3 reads TGTGCCAGCAGTTTAGCGCCGGTCCACGAGCAGTACTTC. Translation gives CASSLAPVHEQYF.

The CDR3 nucleotides read TGTGCCAGTAGTATTTTTTTGGGTAATCAGCCCCAGCATTTT. It specifies CASSIFLGNQPQHF. The chain is built from TRBV19 and TRBJ1-5; D gene uncertain. CDR3 length: 14 amino acids. Trimming left V 3 bases short and J 4 bases short, with 10 bases between. CDR1 LNHDA and CDR2 SQIVND come from the germline V gene (reference sequence).